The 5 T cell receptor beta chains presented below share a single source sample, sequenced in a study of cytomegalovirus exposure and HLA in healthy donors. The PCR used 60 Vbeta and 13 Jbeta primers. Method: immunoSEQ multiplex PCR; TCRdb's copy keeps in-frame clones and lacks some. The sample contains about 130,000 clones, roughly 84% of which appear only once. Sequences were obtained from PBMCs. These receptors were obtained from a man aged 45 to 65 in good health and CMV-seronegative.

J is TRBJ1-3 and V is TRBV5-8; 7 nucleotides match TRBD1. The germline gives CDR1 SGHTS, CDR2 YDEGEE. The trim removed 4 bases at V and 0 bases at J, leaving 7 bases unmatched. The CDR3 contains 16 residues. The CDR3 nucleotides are TGTGCCAGCAGCACCCGACAGGGCCACTCTGGAAACACCATATATTTT. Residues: CASSTRQGHSGNTIYF.

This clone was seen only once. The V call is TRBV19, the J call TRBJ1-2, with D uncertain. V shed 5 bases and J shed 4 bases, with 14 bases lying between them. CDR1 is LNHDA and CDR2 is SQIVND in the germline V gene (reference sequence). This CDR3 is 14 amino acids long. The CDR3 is CASSEVRQFYGYTF. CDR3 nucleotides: TGTGCCAGTAGTGAGGTTCGGCAGTTCTATGGCTACACCTTC.

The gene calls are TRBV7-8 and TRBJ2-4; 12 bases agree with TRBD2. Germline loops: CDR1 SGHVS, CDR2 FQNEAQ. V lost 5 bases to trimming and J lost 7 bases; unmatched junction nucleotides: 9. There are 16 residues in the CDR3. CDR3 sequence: CASSRPSGGAGNIQYF. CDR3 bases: TGTGCCAGCAGCCGTCCTAGCGGGGGGGCTGGGAACATTCAGTACTTC.

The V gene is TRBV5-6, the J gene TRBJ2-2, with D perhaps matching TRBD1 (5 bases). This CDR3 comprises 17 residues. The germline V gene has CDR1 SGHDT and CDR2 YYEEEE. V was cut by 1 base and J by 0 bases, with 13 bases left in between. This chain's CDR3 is CASSLLTALTNTGELFF. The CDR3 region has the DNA TGTGCCAGCAGCTTGTTGACAGCCCTGACGAACACCGGGGAGCTGTTTTTT.

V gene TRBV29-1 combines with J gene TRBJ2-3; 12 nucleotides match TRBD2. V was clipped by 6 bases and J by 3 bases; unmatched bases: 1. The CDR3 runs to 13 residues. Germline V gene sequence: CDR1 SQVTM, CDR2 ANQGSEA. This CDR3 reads CSVGLAGTDTQYF. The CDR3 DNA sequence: TGCAGCGTCGGACTAGCGGGGACAGATACGCAGTATTTT.